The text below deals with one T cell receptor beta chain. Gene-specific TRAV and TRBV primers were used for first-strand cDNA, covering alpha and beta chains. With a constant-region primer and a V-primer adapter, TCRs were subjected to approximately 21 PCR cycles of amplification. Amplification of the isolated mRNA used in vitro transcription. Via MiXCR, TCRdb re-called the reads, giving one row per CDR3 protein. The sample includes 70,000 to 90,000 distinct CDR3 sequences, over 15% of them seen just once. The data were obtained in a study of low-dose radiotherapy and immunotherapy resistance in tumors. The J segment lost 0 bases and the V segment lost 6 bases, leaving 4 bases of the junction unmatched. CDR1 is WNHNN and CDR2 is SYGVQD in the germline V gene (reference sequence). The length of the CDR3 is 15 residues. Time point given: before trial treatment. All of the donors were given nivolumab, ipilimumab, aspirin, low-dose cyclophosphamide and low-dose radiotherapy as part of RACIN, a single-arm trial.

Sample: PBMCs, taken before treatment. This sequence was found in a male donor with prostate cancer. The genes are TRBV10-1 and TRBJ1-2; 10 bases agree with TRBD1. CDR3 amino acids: CASRTGGLPNYGYTF. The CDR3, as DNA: TGCGCCAGCAGGACAGGGGGCCTTCCTAACTATGGCTACACCTTC.